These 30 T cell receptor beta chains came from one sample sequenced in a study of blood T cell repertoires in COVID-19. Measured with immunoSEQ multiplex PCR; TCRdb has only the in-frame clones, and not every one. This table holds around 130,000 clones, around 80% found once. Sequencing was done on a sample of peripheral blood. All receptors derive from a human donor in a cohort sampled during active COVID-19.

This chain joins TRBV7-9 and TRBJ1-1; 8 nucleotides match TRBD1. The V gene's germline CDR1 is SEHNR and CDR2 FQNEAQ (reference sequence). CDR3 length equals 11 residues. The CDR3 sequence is CLTQGATEAFF. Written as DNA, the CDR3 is TGTCTAACCCAGGGGGCAACTGAAGCTTTCTTT.

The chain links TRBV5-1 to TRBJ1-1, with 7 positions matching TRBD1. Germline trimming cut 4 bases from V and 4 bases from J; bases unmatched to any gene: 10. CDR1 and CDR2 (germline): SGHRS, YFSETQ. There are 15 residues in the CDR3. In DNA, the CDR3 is TGCGCCAGCAGCACCACAGGGGCAGGCGGCACTGAAGCTTTCTTT. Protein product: CASSTTGAGGTEAFF.

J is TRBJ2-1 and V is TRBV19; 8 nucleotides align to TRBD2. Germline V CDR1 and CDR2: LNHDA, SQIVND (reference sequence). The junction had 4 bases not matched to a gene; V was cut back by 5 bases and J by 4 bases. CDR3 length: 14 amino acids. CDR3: CASSPGGGYNEQFF. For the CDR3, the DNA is TGTGCCAGTAGTCCCGGGGGGGGATACAATGAGCAGTTCTTC.

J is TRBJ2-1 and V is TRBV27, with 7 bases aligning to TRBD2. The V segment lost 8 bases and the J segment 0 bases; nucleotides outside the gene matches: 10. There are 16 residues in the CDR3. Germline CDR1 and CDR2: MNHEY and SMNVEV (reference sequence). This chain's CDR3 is CASGTLGGTSYNEQFF. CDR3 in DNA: TGTGCCAGCGGAACACTCGGGGGGACCTCCTACAATGAGCAGTTCTTC.

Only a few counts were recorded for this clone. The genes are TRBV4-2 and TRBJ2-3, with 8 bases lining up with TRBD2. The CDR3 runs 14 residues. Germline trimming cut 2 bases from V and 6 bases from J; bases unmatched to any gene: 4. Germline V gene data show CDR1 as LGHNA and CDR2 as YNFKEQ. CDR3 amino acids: CASSQSQRGDTQYF. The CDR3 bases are TGTGCCAGCAGCCAATCGCAGCGGGGGGATACGCAGTATTTT.

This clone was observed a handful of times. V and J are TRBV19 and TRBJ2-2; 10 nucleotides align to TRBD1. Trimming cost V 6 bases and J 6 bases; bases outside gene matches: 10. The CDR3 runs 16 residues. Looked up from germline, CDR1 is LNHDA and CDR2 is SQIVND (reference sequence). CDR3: CASRLSGTGEAGELFF. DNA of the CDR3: TGTGCCAGTAGGCTATCCGGGACAGGGGAGGCCGGGGAGCTGTTTTTT.

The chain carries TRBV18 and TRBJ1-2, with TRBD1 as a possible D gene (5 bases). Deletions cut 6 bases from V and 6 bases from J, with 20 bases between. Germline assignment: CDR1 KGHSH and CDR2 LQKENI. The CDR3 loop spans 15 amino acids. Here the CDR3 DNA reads TGTGCCAGCTCTCTGGGGGGGATTTACGAGGATGGCTACACCTTC. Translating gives CASSLGGIYEDGYTF.

Here the CDR3 reads CASSETGNTEAFF. DNA for the CDR3: TGTGCCAGCTCGGAAACAGGAAACACTGAAGCTTTCTTT. The J gene is TRBJ1-1, the V gene TRBV18, with a weak D call TRBD1 (5 bases). Germline values: CDR1 KGHSH, CDR2 LQKENI. CDR3 length equals 13 residues. V lost 6 bases to trimming and J lost 2 bases, with 10 bases between them.

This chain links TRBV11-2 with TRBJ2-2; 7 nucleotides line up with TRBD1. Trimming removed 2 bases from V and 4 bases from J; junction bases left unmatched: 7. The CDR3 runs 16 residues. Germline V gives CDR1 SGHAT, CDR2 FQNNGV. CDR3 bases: TGTGCCAGCAGCTTAACTACGGGACAGAGCACCGGGGAGCTGTTTTTT. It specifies CASSLTTGQSTGELFF.

CDR3 residues: CASRTGDQPQHF. CDR3 DNA: TGTGCCAGCAGGACGGGTGACCAGCCCCAGCATTTT. This sequence joins TRBV6-6 and TRBJ1-5, with D hard to call. Trimming removed 6 bases from V and 7 bases from J, with 10 bases in between. The CDR3 spans 12 residues. CDR1 MNHNY and CDR2 SVGAGI come from the germline V gene (reference sequence).

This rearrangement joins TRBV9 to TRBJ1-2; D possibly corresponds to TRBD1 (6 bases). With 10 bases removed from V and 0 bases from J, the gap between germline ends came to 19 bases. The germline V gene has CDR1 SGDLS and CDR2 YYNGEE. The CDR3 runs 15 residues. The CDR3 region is CASSLLDSANYGYTF. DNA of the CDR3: TGTGCCTCCTCGCTCTTGGACAGCGCTAACTATGGCTACACCTTC. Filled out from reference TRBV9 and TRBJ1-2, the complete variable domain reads DSGVTQTPKHLITATGQRVTLRCSPRSGDLSVYWYQQSLDQGLQFLIQYYNGEERAKGNILERFSAQQFPDLHSELNLSSLELGDSALYFCASSLLDSANYGYTFGSGTRLTVV.

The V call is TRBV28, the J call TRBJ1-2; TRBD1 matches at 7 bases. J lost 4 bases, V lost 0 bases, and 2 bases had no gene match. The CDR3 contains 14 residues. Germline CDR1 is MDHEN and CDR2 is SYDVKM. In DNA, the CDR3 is TGTGCCAGCAGTTTATGGCCAGGGGGCTATGGCTACACCTTC. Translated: CASSLWPGGYGYTF.

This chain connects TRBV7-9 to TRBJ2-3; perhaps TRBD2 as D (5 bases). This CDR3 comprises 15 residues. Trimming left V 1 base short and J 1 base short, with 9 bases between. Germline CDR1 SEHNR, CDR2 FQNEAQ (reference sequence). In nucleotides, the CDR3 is TGTGCCAGCAGCTTAGGAGCGGAGCGCACAGATACGCAGTATTTT. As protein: CASSLGAERTDTQYF.

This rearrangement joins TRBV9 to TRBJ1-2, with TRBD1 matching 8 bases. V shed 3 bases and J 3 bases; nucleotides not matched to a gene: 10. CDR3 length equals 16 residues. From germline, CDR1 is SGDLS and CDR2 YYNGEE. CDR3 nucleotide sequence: TGTGCCAGCAGCGATTTCTCCAGGGGGCTCGACTATGGCTACACCTTC. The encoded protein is CASSDFSRGLDYGYTF.

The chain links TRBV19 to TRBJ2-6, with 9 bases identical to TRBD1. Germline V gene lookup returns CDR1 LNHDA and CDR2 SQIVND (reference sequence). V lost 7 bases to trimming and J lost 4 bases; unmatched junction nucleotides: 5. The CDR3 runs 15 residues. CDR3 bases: TGTGCCAGTACCGACAGGGGGTCAGGGGCCAACGTCCTGACTTTC. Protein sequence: CASTDRGSGANVLTF.

The CDR3: CASSSVAGDGYTF. In DNA form, the CDR3 reads TGCGCCAGCAGCTCAGTGGCAGGGGATGGCTACACCTTC. The gene calls are TRBV5-1 and TRBJ1-2, with D possibly being TRBD1 (6 bases). V was shortened by 3 bases and J by 6 bases, with 12 bases between the two germline ends. The CDR3 has 13 residues. Germline V gene lookup returns CDR1 SGHRS and CDR2 YFSETQ.

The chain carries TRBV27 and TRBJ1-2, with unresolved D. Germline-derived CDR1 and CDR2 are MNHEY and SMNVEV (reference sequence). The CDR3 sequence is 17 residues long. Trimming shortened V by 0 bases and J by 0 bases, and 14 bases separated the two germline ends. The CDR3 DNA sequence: TGTGCCAGCAGTTTATCCCATTTTGGGCTGGCTAACTATGGCTACACCTTC. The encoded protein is CASSLSHFGLANYGYTF.

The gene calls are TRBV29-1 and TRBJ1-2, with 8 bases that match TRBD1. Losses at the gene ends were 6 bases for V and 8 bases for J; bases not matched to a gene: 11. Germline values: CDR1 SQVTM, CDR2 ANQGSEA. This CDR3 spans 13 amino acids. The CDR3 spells CSVPDRALNGYTF. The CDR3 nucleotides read TGCAGCGTCCCGGACAGGGCCTTAAACGGCTACACCTTC.

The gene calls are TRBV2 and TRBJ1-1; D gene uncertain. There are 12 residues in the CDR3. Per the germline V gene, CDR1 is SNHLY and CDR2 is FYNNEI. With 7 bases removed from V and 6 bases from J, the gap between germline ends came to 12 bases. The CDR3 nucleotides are TGTGCCAGCAACTCACGAGTTTCTGAAGCTTTCTTT. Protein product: CASNSRVSEAFF.

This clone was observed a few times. CDR3 bases: TGTGCCAGCAGCCCCGTGTACGAGCAGTACTTC. It yields the protein CASSPVYEQYF. The chain carries TRBV2 and TRBJ2-7, with D hard to call. CDR3 length equals 11 residues. Germline CDR1 and CDR2: SNHLY and FYNNEI. The V gene lost 6 bases and the J gene lost 4 bases, with 7 bases spanning the gap.

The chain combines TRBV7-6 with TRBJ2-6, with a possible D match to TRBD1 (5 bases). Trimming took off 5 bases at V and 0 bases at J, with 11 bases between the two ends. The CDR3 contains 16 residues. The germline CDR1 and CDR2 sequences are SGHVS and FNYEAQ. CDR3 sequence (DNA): TGTGCCAGCAGCGCGCGACAGTTCTCTGGGGCCAACGTCCTGACTTTC. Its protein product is CASSARQFSGANVLTF.

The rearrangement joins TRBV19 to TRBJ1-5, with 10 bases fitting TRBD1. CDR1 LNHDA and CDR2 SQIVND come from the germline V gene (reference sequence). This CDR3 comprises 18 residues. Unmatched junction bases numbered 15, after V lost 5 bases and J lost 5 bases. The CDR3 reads CASSAGNLRDRGDQPQHF. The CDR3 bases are TGTGCCAGTAGTGCAGGAAATCTCCGGGACAGGGGAGATCAGCCCCAGCATTTT. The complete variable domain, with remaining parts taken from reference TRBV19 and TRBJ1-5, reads DGGITQSPKYLFRKEGQNVTLSCEQNLNHDAMYWYRQDPGQGLRLIYYSQIVNDFQKGDIAEGYSVSREKKESFPLTVTSAQKNPTAFYLCASSAGNLRDRGDQPQHFGDGTRLSIL.

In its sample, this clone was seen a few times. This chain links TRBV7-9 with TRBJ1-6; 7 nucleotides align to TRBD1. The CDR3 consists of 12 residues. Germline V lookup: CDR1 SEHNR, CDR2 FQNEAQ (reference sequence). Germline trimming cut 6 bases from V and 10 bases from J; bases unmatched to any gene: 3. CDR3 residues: CASRQGGSPLHF. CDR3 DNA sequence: TGTGCCAGCAGGCAGGGGGGCTCACCCCTCCACTTT.

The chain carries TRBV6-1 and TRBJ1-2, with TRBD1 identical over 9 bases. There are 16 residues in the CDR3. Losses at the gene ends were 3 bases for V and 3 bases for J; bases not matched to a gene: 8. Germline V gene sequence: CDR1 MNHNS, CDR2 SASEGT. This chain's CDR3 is CASSDPLGTGHYGYTF. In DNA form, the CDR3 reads TGTGCCAGCAGTGACCCGCTCGGGACAGGGCACTATGGCTACACCTTC.

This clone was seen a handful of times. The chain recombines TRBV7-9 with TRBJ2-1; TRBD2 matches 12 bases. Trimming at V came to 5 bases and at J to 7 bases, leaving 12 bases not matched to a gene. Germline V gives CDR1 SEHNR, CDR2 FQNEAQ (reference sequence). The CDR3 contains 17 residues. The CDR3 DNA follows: TGTGCCAGCAGCCCTACTGTTCTAGCGGGGGGGCTTAATGAGCAGTTCTTC. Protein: CASSPTVLAGGLNEQFF.

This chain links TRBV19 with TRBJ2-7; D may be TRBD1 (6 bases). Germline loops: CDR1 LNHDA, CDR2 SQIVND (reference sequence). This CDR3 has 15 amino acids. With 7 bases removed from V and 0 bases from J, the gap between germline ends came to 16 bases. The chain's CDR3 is CASTPPRDTSYEQYF. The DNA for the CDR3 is TGTGCCAGTACTCCTCCCCGGGACACCTCCTACGAGCAGTACTTC.

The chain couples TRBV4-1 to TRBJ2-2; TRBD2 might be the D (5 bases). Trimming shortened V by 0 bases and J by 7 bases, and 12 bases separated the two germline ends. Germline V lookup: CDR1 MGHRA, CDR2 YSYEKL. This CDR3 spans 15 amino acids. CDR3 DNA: TGCGCCAGCAGCCAAGACGGGGTGATCGGCGGGGAGCTGTTTTTT. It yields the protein CASSQDGVIGGELFF.

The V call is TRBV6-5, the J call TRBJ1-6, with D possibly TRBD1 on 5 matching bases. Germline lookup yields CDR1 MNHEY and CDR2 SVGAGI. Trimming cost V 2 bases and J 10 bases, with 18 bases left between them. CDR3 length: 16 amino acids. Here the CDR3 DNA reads TGTGCCAGCAGTTACGCCCCGGGGGGTTTGGGCTCACCCCTCCACTTT. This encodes CASSYAPGGLGSPLHF.

The CDR3 DNA reads TGCGCCAGCAGCTTGACAGGTTCGAACACCGGGGAGCTGTTTTTT. This sequence encodes CASSLTGSNTGELFF. The chain has TRBV5-1 and TRBJ2-2; a weak D match, TRBD1 (5 bases). The V end was cut by 1 base, the J end by 0 bases, with 7 bases between. Germline lookup yields CDR1 SGHRS and CDR2 YFSETQ. The CDR3 is 15 residues long.

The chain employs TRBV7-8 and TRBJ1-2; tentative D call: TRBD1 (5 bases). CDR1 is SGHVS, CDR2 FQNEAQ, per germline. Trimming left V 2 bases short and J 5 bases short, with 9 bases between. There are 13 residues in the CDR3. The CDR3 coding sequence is TGTGCCAGCAGCTTAAGGGGCAGTTATGGCTACACCTTC. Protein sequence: CASSLRGSYGYTF.